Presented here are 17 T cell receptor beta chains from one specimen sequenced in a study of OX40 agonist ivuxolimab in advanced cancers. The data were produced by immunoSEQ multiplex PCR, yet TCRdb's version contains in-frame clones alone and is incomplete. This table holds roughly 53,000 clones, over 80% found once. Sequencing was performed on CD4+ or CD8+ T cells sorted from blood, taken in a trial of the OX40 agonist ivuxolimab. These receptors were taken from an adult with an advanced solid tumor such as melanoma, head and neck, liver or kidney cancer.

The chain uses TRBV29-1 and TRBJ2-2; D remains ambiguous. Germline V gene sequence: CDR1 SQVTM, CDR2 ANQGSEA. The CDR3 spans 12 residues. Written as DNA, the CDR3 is TGCAGTGGCAGGAAGAACACCGGGGAGCTGTTTTTT. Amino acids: CSGRKNTGELFF.

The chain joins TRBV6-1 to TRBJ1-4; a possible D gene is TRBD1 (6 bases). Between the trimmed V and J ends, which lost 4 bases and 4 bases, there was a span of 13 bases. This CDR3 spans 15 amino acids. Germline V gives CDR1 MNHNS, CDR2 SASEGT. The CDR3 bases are TGTGCCAGCAGTGTACAGGGTGTCGGTAATGAAAAACTGTTTTTT. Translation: CASSVQGVGNEKLFF.

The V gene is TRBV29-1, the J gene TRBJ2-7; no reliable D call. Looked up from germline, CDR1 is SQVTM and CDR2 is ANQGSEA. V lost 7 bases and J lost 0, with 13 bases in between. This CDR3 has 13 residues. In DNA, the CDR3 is TGCAGCGCCAAGGACCCTGGCTCCTACGAGCAGTACTTC. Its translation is CSAKDPGSYEQYF.

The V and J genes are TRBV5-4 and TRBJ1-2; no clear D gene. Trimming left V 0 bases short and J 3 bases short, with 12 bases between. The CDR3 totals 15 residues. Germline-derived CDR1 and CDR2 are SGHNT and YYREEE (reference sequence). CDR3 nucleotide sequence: TGTGCCAGCAGCTTGGAGGTACGGAAGGACTATGGCTACACCTTC. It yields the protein CASSLEVRKDYGYTF. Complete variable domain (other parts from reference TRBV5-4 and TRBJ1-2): ETGVTQSPTHLIKTRGQQVTLRCSSQSGHNTVSWYQQALGQGPQFIFQYYREEENGRGNFPPRFSGLQFPNYSSELNVNALELDDSALYLCASSLEVRKDYGYTFGSGTRLTVV.

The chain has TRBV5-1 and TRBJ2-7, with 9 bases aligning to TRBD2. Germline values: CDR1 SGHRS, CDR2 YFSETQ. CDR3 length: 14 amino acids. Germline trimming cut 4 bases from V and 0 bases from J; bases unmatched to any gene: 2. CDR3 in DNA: TGCGCCAGCAGCATTAGCGGGAGCTCCTACGAGCAGTACTTC. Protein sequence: CASSISGSSYEQYF.

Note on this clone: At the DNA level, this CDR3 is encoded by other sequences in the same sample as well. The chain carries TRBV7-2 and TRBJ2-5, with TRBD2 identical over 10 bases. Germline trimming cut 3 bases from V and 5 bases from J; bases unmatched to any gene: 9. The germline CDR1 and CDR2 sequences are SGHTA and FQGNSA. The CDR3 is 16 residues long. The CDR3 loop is CASSFNSGGRGETQYF. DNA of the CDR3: TGTGCCAGCAGCTTTAATAGCGGGGGGAGAGGTGAGACCCAGTACTTC.

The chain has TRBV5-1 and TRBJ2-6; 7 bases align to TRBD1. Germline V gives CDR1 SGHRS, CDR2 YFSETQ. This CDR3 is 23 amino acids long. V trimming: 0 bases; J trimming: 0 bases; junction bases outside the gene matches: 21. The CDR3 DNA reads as TGCGCCAGCAGCTTGGCTACAGGGGCCTCGGACTTTTTCTCAAGCTCTGGGGCCAACGTCCTGACTTTC. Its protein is CASSLATGASDFFSSSGANVLTF. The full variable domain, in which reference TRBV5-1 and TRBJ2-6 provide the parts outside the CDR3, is KAGVTQTPRYLIKTRGQQVTLSCSPISGHRSVSWYQQTPGQGLQFLFEYFSETQRNKGNFPGRFSGRQFSNSRSEMNVSTLELGDSALYLCASSLATGASDFFSSSGANVLTFGAGSRLTVL.

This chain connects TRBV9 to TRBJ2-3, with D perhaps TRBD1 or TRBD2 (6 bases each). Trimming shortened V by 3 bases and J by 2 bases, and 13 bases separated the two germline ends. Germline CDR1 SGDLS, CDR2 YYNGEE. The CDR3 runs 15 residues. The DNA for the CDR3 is TGTGCCAGCAGCGCCCGGGGGACACACACAGATACGCAGTATTTT. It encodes CASSARGTHTDTQYF. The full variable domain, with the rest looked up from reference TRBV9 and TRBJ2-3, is DSGVTQTPKHLITATGQRVTLRCSPRSGDLSVYWYQQSLDQGLQFLIQYYNGEERAKGNILERFSAQQFPDLHSELNLSSLELGDSALYFCASSARGTHTDTQYFGPGTRLTVL.

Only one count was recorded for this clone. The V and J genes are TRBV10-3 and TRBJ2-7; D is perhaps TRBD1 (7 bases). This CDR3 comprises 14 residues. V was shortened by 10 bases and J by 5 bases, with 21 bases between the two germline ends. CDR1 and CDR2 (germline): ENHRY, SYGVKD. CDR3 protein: CATSGGASGHEQYF. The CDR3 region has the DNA TGTGCCACCTCAGGGGGAGCCAGCGGGCACGAGCAGTACTTC.

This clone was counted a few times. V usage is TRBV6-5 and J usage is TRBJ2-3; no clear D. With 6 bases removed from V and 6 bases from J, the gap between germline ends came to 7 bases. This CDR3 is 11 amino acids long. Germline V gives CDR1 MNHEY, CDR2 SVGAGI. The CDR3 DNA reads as TGTGCCAGCAGCCACGGGGATACGCAGTATTTT. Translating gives CASSHGDTQYF.

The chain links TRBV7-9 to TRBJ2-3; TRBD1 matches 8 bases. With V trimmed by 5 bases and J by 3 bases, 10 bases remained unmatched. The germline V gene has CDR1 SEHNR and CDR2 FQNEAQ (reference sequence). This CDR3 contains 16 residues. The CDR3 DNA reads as TGTGCCAGCAGCCCCTGGAGGGACAGGCCAACAGATACGCAGTATTTT. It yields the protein CASSPWRDRPTDTQYF.

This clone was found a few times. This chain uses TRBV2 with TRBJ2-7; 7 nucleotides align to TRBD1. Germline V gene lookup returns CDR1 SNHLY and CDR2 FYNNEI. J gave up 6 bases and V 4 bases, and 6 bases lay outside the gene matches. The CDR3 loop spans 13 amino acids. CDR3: CASSGTNRGEQYF. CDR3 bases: TGTGCCAGCAGTGGGACAAACAGGGGCGAGCAGTACTTC.

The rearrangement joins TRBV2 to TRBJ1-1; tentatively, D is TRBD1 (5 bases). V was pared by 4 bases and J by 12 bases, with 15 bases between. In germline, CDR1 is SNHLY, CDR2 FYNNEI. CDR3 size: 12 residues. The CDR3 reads CASSASGTDTFF. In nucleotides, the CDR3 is TGTGCCAGCAGTGCATCCGGGACCGATACTTTCTTT.

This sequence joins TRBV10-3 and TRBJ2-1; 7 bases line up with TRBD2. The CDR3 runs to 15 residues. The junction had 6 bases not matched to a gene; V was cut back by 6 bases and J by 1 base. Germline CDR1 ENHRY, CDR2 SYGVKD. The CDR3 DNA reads TGTGCCATCAGCCCGGGGGGACCTTCCTACAATGAGCAGTTCTTC. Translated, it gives CAISPGGPSYNEQFF.

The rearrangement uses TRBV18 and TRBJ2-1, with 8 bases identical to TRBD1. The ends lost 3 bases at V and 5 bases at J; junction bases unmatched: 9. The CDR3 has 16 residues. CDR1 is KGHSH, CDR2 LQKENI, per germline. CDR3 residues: CASSPGRTGPNNEQFF. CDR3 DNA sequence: TGTGCCAGCTCACCGGGGCGGACAGGGCCCAACAATGAGCAGTTCTTC.

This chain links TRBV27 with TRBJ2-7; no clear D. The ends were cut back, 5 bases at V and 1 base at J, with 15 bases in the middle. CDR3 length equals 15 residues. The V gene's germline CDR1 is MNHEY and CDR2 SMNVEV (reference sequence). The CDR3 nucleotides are TGTGCCAGCAGTACACCGGCAGGAGCTTCCTACGAGCAGTACTTC. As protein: CASSTPAGASYEQYF.

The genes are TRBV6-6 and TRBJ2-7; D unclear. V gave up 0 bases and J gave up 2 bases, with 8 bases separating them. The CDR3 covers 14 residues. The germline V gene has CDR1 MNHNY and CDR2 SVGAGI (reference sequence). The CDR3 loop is CASSYSSEPYEQYF. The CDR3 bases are TGTGCCAGCAGTTACTCTTCGGAACCCTACGAGCAGTACTTC.